This T cell receptor beta chain stems from a study of blood T cell repertoires in COVID-19. Study-wide context: Specimens from acute and convalescent COVID-19 originated in the United States, Italy and Spain. The analysed material was cDNA or gDNA that came from T cells, B-cell-depleted T cells, or PBMCs.

Each participant's cohort was designated according to participant-reported clinical history. Cohort 3 donors were reported recovered after two negative PCRs, clearance, or symptom resolution. The CDR3 runs 12 residues. The ends were cut back, 8 bases at V and 0 bases at J, with 7 bases in the middle. CDR1 is MNHEY, CDR2 SVGAGI, per germline. The table came from immunoSEQ multiplex PCR; TCRdb's copy has only in-frame clones and leaves some out. This sample has over 250,000 clones; 90% occur once, and the top ten carry around 2.5%. The sample consisted of PBMCs or T cells enriched from blood (not recorded which). This receptor was taken from a man aged 60 to 75 who had recovered from COVID-19. The chain couples TRBV6-5 to TRBJ1-1; D is undetermined. The CDR3 loop is CASGGLNTEAFF. The CDR3 DNA reads as TGTGCCAGCGGAGGGTTGAACACTGAAGCTTTCTTT.